Presented here are 18 T cell receptor beta chains from one specimen sequenced in a study of technical replicates of blood from a handful of donors. Clones were read by immunoSEQ multiplex PCR, and TCRdb kept only the in-frame ones, dropping some. The sample lists over 70,000 clones, just under 95% occurring once. Sequencing input: T cells isolated from PBMCs. The receptors were gathered from a human donor in good health.

The chain is built from TRBV19 and TRBJ1-2, with D unclear. Germline V CDR1 and CDR2: LNHDA, SQIVND (reference sequence). The CDR3 consists of 12 residues. Trimming left V 3 bases short and J 8 bases short, with 10 bases between. CDR3 region: CASSMGPRGYTF. In nucleotides, the CDR3 is TGTGCCAGTAGTATGGGCCCCCGCGGCTACACCTTC.

The V and J genes are TRBV29-1 and TRBJ2-3, with a weak D call TRBD1 (5 bases). This CDR3 spans 12 amino acids. Germline assignment: CDR1 SQVTM and CDR2 ANQGSEA. The V end was cut by 3 bases, the J end by 1 base, with 5 bases between. The chain's CDR3 is CSVETGTDTQYF. CDR3 in DNA: TGCAGCGTTGAGACAGGCACAGATACGCAGTATTTT.

The chain recombines TRBV29-1 with TRBJ2-3; tentatively, D is TRBD1 (6 bases). The CDR3 has 15 residues. Germline-derived CDR1 and CDR2 are SQVTM and ANQGSEA. The V gene lost 6 bases and the J gene lost 0 bases, with 16 bases spanning the gap. The CDR3 spells CSVVGQYSSTDTQYF. CDR3 bases: TGCAGCGTGGTCGGACAGTATTCTAGCACAGATACGCAGTATTTT.

Here the CDR3 reads CASSLLGQGPGHEQFF. For the CDR3, the DNA is TGTGCCAGCAGCCTATTAGGACAGGGTCCCGGCCATGAGCAGTTCTTC. The chain combines TRBV4-2 with TRBJ2-1; 8 nucleotides match TRBD1. CDR3 length: 16 amino acids. From germline, CDR1 is LGHNA and CDR2 YNFKEQ. Trimming took 4 bases from V and 8 from J; bases not matched to a gene: 13.

This chain connects TRBV5-4 to TRBJ2-7; D is undetermined. V lost 2 bases, J lost 3 bases, and 3 bases lay in between. Germline CDR1 SGHNT, CDR2 YYREEE (reference sequence). The CDR3 length is 11 residues. CDR3 sequence reads: CASSFNYEQYF. CDR3 nucleotides: TGTGCCAGCAGCTTTAACTACGAGCAGTACTTC. Filled out from reference TRBV5-4 and TRBJ2-7, the complete variable domain reads ETGVTQSPTHLIKTRGQQVTLRCSSQSGHNTVSWYQQALGQGPQFIFQYYREEENGRGNFPPRFSGLQFPNYSSELNVNALELDDSALYLCASSFNYEQYFGPGTRLTVT.

This chain links TRBV6-4 with TRBJ2-1; tentatively, D is TRBD1 (5 bases). CDR1 is MRHNA, CDR2 SNTAGT, per germline. V lost 3 bases and J 9 bases, leaving 15 bases between the germline ends. The length of the CDR3 is 14 residues. The CDR3 DNA reads as TGTGCCAGCAGTGAGACAGTATCATCAGGTGAGCAGTTCTTC. It encodes CASSETVSSGEQFF.

This clone was picked up a small number of times. The chain couples TRBV11-1 to TRBJ2-2; 8 bases are a match to TRBD2. Trimming removed 2 bases from V and 3 bases from J; junction bases left unmatched: 5. This CDR3 has 16 amino acids. The germline gives CDR1 SGHAT, CDR2 FQDESV (reference sequence). Here the CDR3 reads CASSLTAGVDTGELFF. CDR3 in DNA: TGTGCCAGCAGCTTAACAGCGGGAGTAGACACCGGGGAGCTGTTTTTT.

This chain links TRBV4-2 with TRBJ2-7; 9 bases fit TRBD2. This CDR3 has 16 residues. V lost 3 bases to trimming and J lost 3 bases; unmatched junction nucleotides: 9. Germline V gene lookup returns CDR1 LGHNA and CDR2 YNFKEQ. DNA for the CDR3: TGTGCCAGCAGCCACGGAGGTAGCGGGAGAGTCTACGAGCAGTACTTC. It specifies CASSHGGSGRVYEQYF.

This clone showed up just once. This chain joins TRBV9 and TRBJ1-4; 7 nucleotides agree with TRBD1. CDR1 and CDR2 (germline): SGDLS, YYNGEE. V lost 2 bases, J lost 4 bases, and 2 bases stayed unmatched. There are 14 residues in the CDR3. CDR3 coding DNA: TGTGCCAGCAGCGTGGGGACAGTTAATGAAAAACTGTTTTTT. Its protein product is CASSVGTVNEKLFF. The variable domain in full, with the rest retrieved from reference TRBV9 and TRBJ1-4, is DSGVTQTPKHLITATGQRVTLRCSPRSGDLSVYWYQQSLDQGLQFLIQYYNGEERAKGNILERFSAQQFPDLHSELNLSSLELGDSALYFCASSVGTVNEKLFFGSGTQLSVL.

The chain links TRBV6-1 to TRBJ2-7, with D unresolved. The CDR3 totals 14 residues. Per the germline V gene, CDR1 is MNHNS and CDR2 is SASEGT. Trimming took 1 base from V and 3 from J, leaving 10 bases between them. The CDR3 protein is CASSEEPRSYEQYF. DNA for the CDR3: TGTGCCAGCAGTGAAGAACCACGGAGCTACGAGCAGTACTTC.

The V and J genes are TRBV5-4 and TRBJ2-1; 8 nucleotides line up with TRBD2. The CDR3 extends over 15 amino acids. The germline V gene has CDR1 SGHNT and CDR2 YYREEE (reference sequence). The trim removed 2 bases at V and 6 bases at J, leaving 7 bases unmatched. Written as DNA, the CDR3 is TGTGCCAGCAGCTTAGGTAGCGGGGTACCCAATGAGCAGTTCTTC. This sequence encodes CASSLGSGVPNEQFF.

The rearrangement uses TRBV28 and TRBJ2-1, with D maybe TRBD2 (5 bases). Trimming shortened V by 6 bases and J by 7 bases, and 10 bases separated the two germline ends. The CDR3 runs 12 residues. Germline CDR1 is MDHEN and CDR2 is SYDVKM. CDR3 sequence reads: CASSGNGNEQFF. The CDR3 coding sequence is TGTGCCAGCAGCGGGAATGGGAATGAGCAGTTCTTC.

V and J are TRBV7-8 and TRBJ2-7, with D tentatively TRBD2 (6 bases). The CDR3 is 14 amino acids. Germline values: CDR1 SGHVS, CDR2 FQNEAQ. V was clipped by 1 base and J by 3 bases, with 10 bases between them. The CDR3 loop is CASSLGGTYYEQYF. The CDR3 DNA is TGTGCCAGCAGCTTAGGCGGGACTTACTACGAGCAGTACTTC.

The chain is built from TRBV29-1 and TRBJ2-5; D perhaps matches TRBD2 (5 bases). Germline V gives CDR1 SQVTM, CDR2 ANQGSEA. Trimming removed 5 bases at V and 3 bases at J, with 10 bases between. CDR3 length: 12 amino acids. Here the CDR3 DNA reads TGCAGCGTTCAAGGGCGGGAAGAGACCCAGTACTTC. It is translated as CSVQGREETQYF.

The chain employs TRBV27 and TRBJ2-7; TRBD2 might be the D (6 bases). V was clipped by 5 bases and J by 2 bases, with 13 bases between them. Germline assignment: CDR1 MNHEY and CDR2 SMNVEV (reference sequence). The CDR3 runs to 14 residues. CDR3 residues: CASSPLGGPYEQYF. The CDR3 region has the DNA TGTGCCAGCAGTCCCCTGGGGGGACCCTACGAGCAGTACTTC.

CDR3 sequence reads: CSVDSGKDTIYF. The CDR3 DNA is TGCAGCGTTGACTCGGGGAAGGACACCATATATTTT. The chain links TRBV29-1 to TRBJ1-3; no definite D call. Trimming shortened V by 3 bases and J by 8 bases, and 11 bases separated the two germline ends. This CDR3 contains 12 residues. Germline CDR1 reads SQVTM; CDR2 reads ANQGSEA.

J is TRBJ1-1 and V is TRBV4-1, with 7 bases matching TRBD1. This CDR3 is built from 16 residues. V lost 3 bases and J lost 1; bases outside the gene matches: 8. Germline values: CDR1 MGHRA, CDR2 YSYEKL. The CDR3 DNA reads TGCGCCAGCAGCCAGGTGCTACAGGGGCCGAACACTGAAGCTTTCTTT. Amino acid sequence: CASSQVLQGPNTEAFF.

The chain links TRBV10-3 to TRBJ2-7; TRBD1 agrees at 9 bases. The germline V gene encodes CDR1 ENHRY and CDR2 SYGVKD. The trim removed 9 bases at V and 2 bases at J, leaving 2 bases unmatched. The CDR3 is made up of 12 amino acids. The CDR3 spells CAIGQGTYEQYF. The CDR3 bases are TGTGCCATTGGACAGGGGACCTACGAGCAGTACTTC.